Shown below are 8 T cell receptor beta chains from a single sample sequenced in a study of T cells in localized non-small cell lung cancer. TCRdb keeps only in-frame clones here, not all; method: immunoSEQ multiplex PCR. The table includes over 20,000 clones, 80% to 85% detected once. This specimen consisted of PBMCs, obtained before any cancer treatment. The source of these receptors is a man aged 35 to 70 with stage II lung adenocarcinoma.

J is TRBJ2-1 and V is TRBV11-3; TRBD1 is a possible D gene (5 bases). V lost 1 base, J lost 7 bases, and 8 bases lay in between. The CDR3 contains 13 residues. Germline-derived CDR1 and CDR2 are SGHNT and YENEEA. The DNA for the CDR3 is TGTGCCAGCAGCTTAGGGGGCCGTAATGAGCAGTTCTTC. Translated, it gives CASSLGGRNEQFF.

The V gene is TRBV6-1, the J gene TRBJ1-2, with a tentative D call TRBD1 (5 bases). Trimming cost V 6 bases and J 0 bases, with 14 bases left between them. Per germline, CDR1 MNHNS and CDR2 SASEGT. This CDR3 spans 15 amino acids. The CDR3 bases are TGTGCCAGCAGGCCCGACAGCAACTCTAACTATGGCTACACCTTC. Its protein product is CASRPDSNSNYGYTF.

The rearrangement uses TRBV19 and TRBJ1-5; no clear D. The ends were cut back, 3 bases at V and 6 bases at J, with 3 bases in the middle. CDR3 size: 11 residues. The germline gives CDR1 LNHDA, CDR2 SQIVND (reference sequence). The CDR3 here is CASSIGQPQHF. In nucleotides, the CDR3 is TGTGCCAGTAGTATTGGTCAGCCCCAGCATTTT.

As DNA, the CDR3 is TGTGCCAGCAGCGGACCGGACAGGTCTGAGCAGTTCTTC. Protein product: CASSGPDRSEQFF. The J gene is TRBJ2-1, the V gene TRBV11-3; 7 positions match TRBD1. V lost 5 bases, J lost 9 bases, and 7 bases stayed unmatched. Germline V CDR1 and CDR2: SGHNT, YENEEA. The CDR3 runs 13 residues.

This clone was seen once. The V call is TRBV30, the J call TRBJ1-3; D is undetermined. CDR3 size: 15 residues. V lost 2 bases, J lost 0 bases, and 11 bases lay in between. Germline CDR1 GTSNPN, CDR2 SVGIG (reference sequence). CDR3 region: CAWSSGSPSGNTIYF. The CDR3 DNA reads TGTGCCTGGAGTTCCGGCTCACCCTCTGGAAACACCATATATTTT.

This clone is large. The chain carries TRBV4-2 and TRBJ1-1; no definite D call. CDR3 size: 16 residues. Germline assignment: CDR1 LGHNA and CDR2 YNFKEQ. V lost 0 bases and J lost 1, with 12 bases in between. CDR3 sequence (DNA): TGTGCCAGCAGCCAAGAACTGTTGGACCCGAACACTGAAGCTTTCTTT. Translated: CASSQELLDPNTEAFF.

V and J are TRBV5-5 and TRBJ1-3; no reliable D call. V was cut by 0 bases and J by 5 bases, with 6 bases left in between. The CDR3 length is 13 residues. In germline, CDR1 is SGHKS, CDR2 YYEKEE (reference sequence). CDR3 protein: CASSLGTRNTIYF. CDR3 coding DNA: TGTGCCAGCAGCTTGGGGACCCGAAACACCATATATTTT.

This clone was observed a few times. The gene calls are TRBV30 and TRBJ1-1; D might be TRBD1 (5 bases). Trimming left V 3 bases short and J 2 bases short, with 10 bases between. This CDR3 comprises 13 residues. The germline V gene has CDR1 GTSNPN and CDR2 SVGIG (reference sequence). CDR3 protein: CAWSVGTNTEAFF. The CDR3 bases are TGTGCCTGGAGCGTGGGGACTAACACTGAAGCTTTCTTT.